This T cell receptor beta chain was recorded in a study of shared clonotypes between healthy human individuals. The germline gives CDR1 LNHDA, CDR2 SQIVND (reference sequence). Trimming removed 9 bases from V and 15 bases from J, with 26 bases in between. The CDR3 length is 14 residues. In the authors' workflow: Filtering differed, since immunoSEQ gave only junction sequences and no quality scores. Some clones are missing from TCRdb's copy, which holds only in-frame ones; the method was immunoSEQ multiplex PCR. That table gives V, J and clone size, and the DNA gave D and trimming. The data show approximately 2,300,000 clones, with about 90% seen just once and 0.3% to 0.45% held by the top ten. Findings and caveats of the study: A small donor pool kept down the genetic and exposure-history diversity that was represented.

Comments on this clone: What it binds is unknown.

The chain employs TRBV19 and TRBJ2-2; D uncertain. The origin of this receptor is a man younger than 30 in good health. Some clones in this sample may be carry-over from other donors' samples. The sequenced sample was naive CD4+ T cells from PBMCs. Documented subset: CD45RA+ positively selected. The CDR3 nucleotides read TGTGCCAGCTTTAAGGGTCTCGGCCGTGGCCGGATGTTTTTT. Translation: CASFKGLGRGRMFF. Based on the CDR3 plus reference TRBV19 and TRBJ2-2, the full variable domain is DGGITQSPKYLFRKEGQNVTLSCEQNLNHDAMYWYRQDPGQGLRLIYYSQIVNDFQKGDIAEGYSVSREKKESFPLTVTSAQKNPTAFYLCASFKGLGRGRMFFGEGSRLTVL.